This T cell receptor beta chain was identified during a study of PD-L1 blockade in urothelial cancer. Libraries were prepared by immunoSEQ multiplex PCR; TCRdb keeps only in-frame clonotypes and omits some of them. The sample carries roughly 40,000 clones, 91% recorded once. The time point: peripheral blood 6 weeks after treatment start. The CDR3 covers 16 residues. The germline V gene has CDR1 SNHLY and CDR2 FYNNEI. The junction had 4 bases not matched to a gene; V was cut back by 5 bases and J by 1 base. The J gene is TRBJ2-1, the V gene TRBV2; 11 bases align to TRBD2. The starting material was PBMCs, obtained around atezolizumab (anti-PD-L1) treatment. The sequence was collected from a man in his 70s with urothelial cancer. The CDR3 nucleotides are TGTGCCAGCAGTCGACTAGCGGGAATTTCCTACAATGAGCAGTTCTTC. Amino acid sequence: CASSRLAGISYNEQFF.